This section outlines one T cell receptor (beta chain) sequence together with its context. Per the study methods: Reference gene primers were amplified, and this amplification served to estimate nucleated cell counts. Data came from immunoSEQ multiplex PCR; TCRdb stores just in-frame clones and leaves some out. V and J calls and clone size come straight from that table; D and trimming were deduced from the DNA. The sample lists roughly 85,000 clones, roughly 80% seen once, with less than 10% in the top ten. The data are from a study of blood T cell repertoires in COVID-19. The J segment lost 4 bases and the V segment lost 5 bases, leaving 11 bases of the junction unmatched. The CDR3 is made up of 17 amino acids. The germline gives CDR1 MDHEN, CDR2 SYDVKM.

The clonotype originates from a human donor in a cohort sampled during active COVID-19. Source material: peripheral blood. The chain joins TRBV28 to TRBJ1-2; 12 bases are a match to TRBD1. CDR3 protein: CASSPGTGGGSIYGYTF. The CDR3 bases are TGTGCCAGCAGTCCGGGGACAGGGGGCGGTTCGATCTATGGCTACACCTTC.